These 11 T cell receptor beta chains were all obtained from the same sample, sequenced in a study of blood T cell repertoires in COVID-19. Some clones are missing from TCRdb's copy, which holds only in-frame ones; the method was immunoSEQ multiplex PCR. The sample includes roughly 300,000 clones, roughly 87% of them seen just once. Sequences were obtained from PBMCs or T cells enriched from blood (not recorded which). The receptor source for this set is a woman in her 30s who had recovered from COVID-19.

In this sample, this clone turned up once. The same CDR3 also results from other DNA sequences found in this sample. V is TRBV30 and J is TRBJ1-5, with D tentatively TRBD1 (5 bases). Trimming cost V 2 bases and J 2 bases, with 7 bases left between them. Looked up from germline, CDR1 is GTSNPN and CDR2 is SVGIG (reference sequence). The length of the CDR3 is 13 residues. In DNA, the CDR3 is TGTGCCTGGAGTCCCAGGGGCAATCAGCCCCAGCATTTT. Amino acids: CAWSPRGNQPQHF.

V usage is TRBV3-1 (or the pseudogene TRBV3-2) and J usage is TRBJ1-4, with D perhaps matching TRBD1 (6 bases). This CDR3 region has 14 residues. Germline assignment: CDR1 LGHDT and CDR2 YNNKEL (reference sequence). V lost 2 bases and J 7 bases, leaving 11 bases between the germline ends. The CDR3, as DNA: TGTGCCAGCAGCCAAAGGGGGACGGTTGAAAAACTGTTTTTT. It yields the protein CASSQRGTVEKLFF.

This rearrangement joins TRBV7-9 to TRBJ1-2; D gene unclear. This CDR3 contains 13 residues. The V end lost 1 base, the J end lost 8 bases, and 11 bases lay between the germline ends. Germline V gene data show CDR1 as SEHNR and CDR2 as FQNEAQ (reference sequence). The CDR3 is CASSLERKEGYTF. The CDR3 nucleotides are TGTGCCAGCAGCTTAGAAAGGAAGGAGGGCTACACCTTC. Full variable domain (outside the CDR3, taken from reference TRBV7-9 and TRBJ1-2): DTGVSQNPRHKITKRGQNVTFRCDPISEHNRLYWYRQTLGQGPEFLTYFQNEAQLEKSRLLSDRFSAERPKGSFSTLEIQRTEQGDSAMYLCASSLERKEGYTFGSGTRLTVV.

The V gene is TRBV9, the J gene TRBJ2-2; maybe TRBD1 (6 bases). Germline CDR1 SGDLS, CDR2 YYNGEE. V was cut by 2 bases and J by 4 bases, with 15 bases left in between. The CDR3 has 16 residues. CDR3 in DNA: TGTGCCAGCAGCGTTCGGGTCGACAGGCCCACCGGGGAGCTGTTTTTT. It encodes CASSVRVDRPTGELFF.

V is TRBV10-3 and J is TRBJ1-3, with D unclear. Between the trimmed V and J ends, which lost 3 bases and 0 bases, there was a span of 6 bases. The CDR3 loop spans 14 amino acids. The V gene's germline CDR1 is ENHRY and CDR2 SYGVKD. CDR3 DNA sequence: TGTGCCATCAGTGACGAGAGCTCTGGAAACACCATATATTTT. It specifies CAISDESSGNTIYF.

V usage is TRBV4-1 and J usage is TRBJ2-2, with a possible D match to TRBD1 (5 bases). This CDR3 comprises 13 residues. V was clipped by 5 bases and J by 5 bases, with 9 bases between them. Germline values: CDR1 MGHRA, CDR2 YSYEKL. CDR3 sequence: CASSSHRTGELFF. CDR3 DNA: TGCGCCAGCAGCTCCCACAGGACCGGGGAGCTGTTTTTT.

This sequence joins TRBV5-5 and TRBJ1-2, with 10 bases fitting TRBD1. CDR1 and CDR2 from the germline V gene are SGHKS and YYEKEE (reference sequence). V lost 4 bases and J lost 6; bases outside the gene matches: 9. This CDR3 spans 15 amino acids. CDR3 nucleotide sequence: TGTGCCAGCAGCCCGGACCCGACAGGGGGCGATGGCTACACCTTC. Its translation is CASSPDPTGGDGYTF.

The genes are TRBV6-1 and TRBJ2-5; 7 bases agree with TRBD1. Germline CDR1 and CDR2: MNHNS and SASEGT. J gave up 4 bases and V 4 bases, and 9 bases lay outside the gene matches. The CDR3 has 15 residues. CDR3 nucleotide sequence: TGTGCCAGCAGTGGGAGGACAGGCTCGGGAGAGACCCAGTACTTC. It yields the protein CASSGRTGSGETQYF.

V usage is TRBV27 and J usage is TRBJ2-7; D may be TRBD1 (7 bases). CDR3 length: 15 amino acids. Germline V CDR1 and CDR2: MNHEY, SMNVEV (reference sequence). V was clipped by 3 bases and J by 3 bases, with 15 bases between them. CDR3 sequence reads: CASSLGGAGGYEQYF. In DNA form, the CDR3 reads TGTGCCAGCAGTTTGGGCGGGGCAGGGGGCTACGAGCAGTACTTC.

The chain is built from TRBV3-1 (or the pseudogene TRBV3-2) and TRBJ2-7; D perhaps matches TRBD2 (7 bases). The length of the CDR3 is 16 residues. In germline, CDR1 is LGHDT, CDR2 YNNKEL (reference sequence). V lost 3 bases, J lost 0 bases, and 15 bases lay in between. CDR3 protein: CASSQGGGTFSYEQYF. The DNA for the CDR3 is TGTGCCAGCAGCCAGGGAGGGGGGACCTTCTCCTACGAGCAGTACTTC.

The V gene is TRBV9, the J gene TRBJ1-1, with D possibly being TRBD1 (5 bases). Trimming took 0 bases from V and 4 from J, leaving 19 bases between them. Germline V lookup: CDR1 SGDLS, CDR2 YYNGEE. This CDR3 region has 17 residues. In DNA form, the CDR3 reads TGTGCCAGCAGCGTAGGAGGTCAGGCCGGGGGTGGCACTGAAGCTTTCTTT. Its protein is CASSVGGQAGGGTEAFF.